This T cell receptor beta chain was sequenced for a study of OX40 agonist ivuxolimab in advanced cancers. Across the study: Patients with prior anti-PD-1, anti-PD-L1 or anti-CTLA-4 therapy were eligible; roughly 40% had some. General study findings and limits: Nonresponders, in some cases, also had low normalized T-cell clonal expansion.

Samples were taken at baseline and on day 1 of cycles 4 and 7. About this clone itself: What it binds is not known.

Profiling relied on immunoSEQ multiplex PCR, and the TCRdb table lists in-frame clones only, not all of them. The data contain about 84,000 clones, 80% to 90% of them seen just once; the ten biggest clones take up 0.15% to 0.2%. This material consisted of CD4+ or CD8+ T cells sorted from blood, taken in a trial of the OX40 agonist ivuxolimab. The receptor was isolated from an adult with an advanced solid tumor such as melanoma, head and neck, liver or kidney cancer.

CDR3 in amino acids: CASSLGFQGDYGYTF. The CDR3 DNA follows: TGTGCCAGCAGCTTAGGGTTCCAGGGGGACTATGGCTACACCTTC. The V and J genes are TRBV7-8 and TRBJ1-2; 7 nucleotides agree with TRBD1. CDR3 size: 15 residues. Germline-derived CDR1 and CDR2 are SGHVS and FQNEAQ. Trimming removed 1 base from V and 3 bases from J; junction bases left unmatched: 5.